This T cell receptor beta chain is from a study of CD4 T cells in relation to SARS-CoV-2 and coronaviruses. Study-level information: TCR beta CDR3s were sequenced after roughly nine-day antigen culture of PBMCs.

CD4+ T cells from unexposed donors were obtained before the COVID-19 pandemic (2011-2018). The cells were cultured for about ten days before CD4+ T cells were isolated. Unexposed-donor CD4+ T cells were probed with SARS-CoV-2 S/N and four cold-coronavirus spikes, cells permitting. Cultures received half-medium IL-2 refreshes on days 3 and 7. The method was immunoSEQ multiplex PCR; TCRdb's version includes in-frame clones alone and lacks a portion of them. The table shows tens of thousands of clones, with more than 70% occurring only once. V lost 4 bases and J lost 3; bases outside the gene matches: 5. The CDR3 is 15 residues long. CDR1 and CDR2 from the germline V gene are LGHDT and YNNKEL (reference sequence). Points on this clone: Antigen: not known.

The sequence came from a human donor in good health. The specimen was CD4+ T cells from PBMCs, cultured in vitro. The chain combines TRBV3-1 (or the pseudogene TRBV3-2) with TRBJ2-3; the match to TRBD2 covers 9 bases. This CDR3 reads CASSRNSGGTDTQYF. CDR3 bases: TGTGCCAGCAGCCGCAATAGCGGGGGAACAGATACGCAGTATTTT.